One sample yielded the 15 T cell receptor beta chains listed below, sequenced in a study of CD8 T cells in Susac syndrome. An amount of RNA that ranged from roughly 0.5 to 1 ug was reverse transcribed with random hexamers. Each CDR3 protein gets one entry after TCRdb re-called the immunoSEQ multiplex PCR reads with MiXCR. The sample has around 200,000 distinct CDR3 sequences; just under 95% are singletons. The sequenced material came from CD4+ T cells from PBMCs. These receptors all come from a human donor with Susac syndrome.

This chain joins TRBV20-1 and TRBJ2-5, with TRBD2 matching 9 bases. The V segment lost 0 bases and the J segment 3 bases; nucleotides outside the gene matches: 5. The CDR3 runs to 15 residues. Germline V lookup: CDR1 DFQATT, CDR2 SNEGSKA (reference sequence). The CDR3 protein is CSARDSRTSEETQYF. The DNA for the CDR3 is TGCAGTGCTAGAGATAGTAGGACTAGCGAAGAGACCCAGTACTTC.

The table lists this clonotype with a count of one. J is TRBJ2-5 and V is TRBV6-5; 9 bases fit TRBD1. Germline V gene sequence: CDR1 MNHEY, CDR2 SVGAGI. Germline trimming cut 6 bases from V and 2 bases from J; bases unmatched to any gene: 4. The CDR3 has 14 residues. The CDR3 region is CASRSGTGQETQYF. CDR3 coding DNA: TGTGCCAGCAGAAGCGGGACAGGGCAAGAGACCCAGTACTTC.

The chain links TRBV23-1 to TRBJ1-2; D gene unclear. TRBV23-1 is designated an ORF whose function remains uncertain. The CDR3 is made up of 15 amino acids. V was pared by 8 bases and J by 3 bases, with 19 bases between. CDR3: CASGYRLGIDYGYTF. In nucleotides, the CDR3 is TGCGCCAGCGGATACAGACTAGGGATTGACTATGGCTACACCTTC.

This chain connects TRBV20-1 to TRBJ2-2; 9 bases are a match to TRBD1. The CDR3 runs to 15 residues. The V gene end was trimmed by 5 bases and the J gene end by 4 bases; junction bases not matched to a gene: 8. CDR1 and CDR2 from the germline V gene are DFQATT and SNEGSKA (reference sequence). The DNA for the CDR3 is TGCAGTGCTGACACCGGGACAGGGCTCACCGGGGAGCTGTTTTTT. It codes for CSADTGTGLTGELFF.

The genes are TRBV29-1 and TRBJ1-5, with 9 nucleotides matching TRBD1. The CDR3 length is 13 residues. Germline V gives CDR1 SQVTM, CDR2 ANQGSEA. Trimming at V came to 4 bases and at J to 5 bases, leaving 3 bases not matched to a gene. The CDR3 loop reads CSVGQGVHQPQHF. CDR3 bases: TGCAGCGTTGGACAGGGGGTTCATCAGCCCCAGCATTTT.

V is TRBV7-8 and J is TRBJ2-5, with D possibly matching TRBD1 (6 bases). CDR3 length equals 16 residues. The V and J ends lost 2 bases and 1 base respectively, with 14 bases between them. Germline CDR1 is SGHVS and CDR2 is FQNEAQ. CDR3 DNA: TGTGCCAGCAGCTTACGAATCTGGACAGCCCAAGAGACCCAGTACTTC. Translation gives CASSLRIWTAQETQYF.

This clonotype was seen once. V usage is TRBV25-1 and J usage is TRBJ1-6, with D perhaps matching TRBD1 (6 bases). The CDR3 sequence is 15 residues long. V dropped 3 bases and J dropped 9 bases, with 15 bases sitting between them. Germline V lookup: CDR1 MGHDK, CDR2 SYGVNS. The CDR3 coding sequence is TGTGCCAGCAGTGATACAGGGCAAGGAGTTTCACCCCTCCACTTT. Residues: CASSDTGQGVSPLHF.

J is TRBJ1-5 and V is TRBV30; TRBD1 matches 9 bases. V was clipped by 6 bases and J by 1 base; unmatched bases: 1. The CDR3 extends over 13 amino acids. Looked up from germline, CDR1 is GTSNPN and CDR2 is SVGIG (reference sequence). The CDR3 spells CACDRGSNQPQHF. CDR3 bases: TGTGCCTGTGACAGGGGGAGCAATCAGCCCCAGCATTTT. Full variable domain (outside the CDR3, taken from reference TRBV30 and TRBJ1-5): SQTIHQWPATLVQPVGSPLSLECTVEGTSNPNLYWYRQAAGRGLQLLFYSVGIGQISSEVPQNLSASRPQDRQFILSSKKLLLSDSGFYLCACDRGSNQPQHFGDGTRLSIL.

The chain uses TRBV7-2 and TRBJ2-5; tentatively, D is TRBD1 (6 bases). Germline CDR1 reads SGHTA; CDR2 reads FQGNSA. Trimming pared 3 bases from V and 0 bases from J, leaving 11 bases between. The CDR3 has 15 amino acids. CDR3 region: CASSLAGAYQETQYF. CDR3 sequence (DNA): TGTGCCAGCAGCTTGGCAGGGGCGTACCAAGAGACCCAGTACTTC.

This chain connects TRBV29-1 to TRBJ1-2; TRBD1 matches at 8 bases. CDR3 length: 15 residues. The germline CDR1 and CDR2 sequences are SQVTM and ANQGSEA. With V trimmed by 4 bases and J by 0 bases, 7 bases remained unmatched. CDR3 nucleotides: TGCAGCGTTGCCCCTTCGACAGGGGCTAACTATGGCTACACCTTC. Translated: CSVAPSTGANYGYTF. Full variable domain (outside the CDR3, taken from reference TRBV29-1 and TRBJ1-2): SAVISQKPSRDICQRGTSLTIQCQVDSQVTMMFWYRQQPGQSLTLIATANQGSEATYESGFVIDKFPISRPNLTFSTLTVSNMSPEDSSIYLCSVAPSTGANYGYTFGSGTRLTVV.

The CDR3 is CASSATGTRAYEQYF. CDR3 DNA: TGTGCCAGCAGCGCGACCGGGACTAGGGCCTACGAGCAGTACTTC. The chain joins TRBV5-4 to TRBJ2-7; 8 positions agree with TRBD2. The V and J ends lost 4 bases and 2 bases, in that order; junction bases with no gene match: 8. The length of the CDR3 is 15 residues. Germline CDR1 reads SGHNT; CDR2 reads YYREEE (reference sequence).

The chain carries TRBV4-2 and TRBJ2-2; D may correspond to TRBD1 or TRBD2 (5 bases each). The ends were cut back, 0 bases at V and 3 bases at J, with 11 bases in the middle. The CDR3 has 16 residues. CDR1 and CDR2 (germline): LGHNA, YNFKEQ. Here the CDR3 reads CASSQDFQGHTGELFF. The CDR3 coding sequence is TGTGCCAGCAGCCAAGACTTTCAGGGACACACCGGGGAGCTGTTTTTT.

The chain has TRBV18 and TRBJ1-2; the match to TRBD1 covers 9 bases. CDR3 length: 13 amino acids. The junction had 3 bases not matched to a gene; V was cut back by 6 bases and J by 4 bases. The germline CDR1 and CDR2 sequences are KGHSH and LQKENI. Here the CDR3 DNA reads TGTGCCAGCTCGTCGGACAGGGGCTATGGCTACACCTTC. Translation gives CASSSDRGYGYTF.

The chain uses TRBV19 and TRBJ1-2; TRBD1 is a possible D gene (5 bases). V lost 6 bases and J 3 bases, leaving 11 bases between the germline ends. The CDR3 loop spans 13 amino acids. Germline V gene data show CDR1 as LNHDA and CDR2 as SQIVND (reference sequence). The CDR3 protein is CASSAQGDYGYTF. DNA for the CDR3: TGTGCCAGTAGCGCGCAGGGCGACTATGGCTACACCTTC.

This clonotype was detected once. The rearrangement links TRBV28 to TRBJ2-5, with unresolved D. CDR1 and CDR2 (germline): MDHEN, SYDVKM. The CDR3 is 13 amino acids. Deletions cut 3 bases from V and 5 bases from J, with 10 bases between. The CDR3 DNA sequence: TGTGCCAGCAGTTTCCCGGTCGGGGAGACCCAGTACTTC. This translates into CASSFPVGETQYF.